The TCR beta chain described here comes from a study of blood T cell repertoires in COVID-19. Background on the study: Sites across the United States, Italy and Spain contributed samples from acute and convalescent COVID-19.

Original data processing: Reference gene primer amplification in the assay estimated nucleated cell counts. Only in-frame clones appear in the TCRdb table, and some are missing; sequencing was by immunoSEQ multiplex PCR. The V and J calls and clone size are taken from that table; D and trimming were inferred from the DNA. The table includes about 160,000 clones, around 85% detected once. This TCR came from a human donor with acute or convalescent COVID-19. The donor label of this sample is uncertain. The sample comprised peripheral blood.

CDR3 residues: CASSYAHPGQGMSPLHF. CDR3 nucleotide sequence: TGTGCCAGCAGTTACGCACACCCGGGACAGGGGATGTCACCCCTCCACTTT. The V and J genes are TRBV6-2 or TRBV6-3 and TRBJ1-6; 10 positions agree with TRBD1. The CDR3 sequence is 17 residues long. The V gene's germline CDR1 is MNHEY and CDR2 SVGEGT. V shed 2 bases, J shed 10 bases, and the junction held 11 bases outside the gene matches.